This T cell receptor beta chain is drawn from a study of blood T cell repertoires in COVID-19. Study overall: T cells, B-cell-depleted T cells, or PBMCs supplied cDNA or gDNA.

This CDR3 is 16 amino acids long. Trimming removed 3 bases from V and 4 bases from J; junction bases left unmatched: 9. Germline assignment: CDR1 MNHEY and CDR2 SVGAGI. Clones were sequenced by immunoSEQ multiplex PCR, and TCRdb holds only the in-frame ones, with some missing. Of 250,000 or so clones listed, over 65% are singletons. This clone occurred a few times. The sample taken for sequencing was peripheral blood. The J gene is TRBJ2-3, the V gene TRBV6-5; 8 nucleotides line up with TRBD1. This TCR was sampled from a woman older than 75 with acute or convalescent COVID-19. DNA for the CDR3: TGTGCCAGCAGTTATTTCCCCCCGGACAGGGCAGATACGCAGTATTTT. Translating gives CASSYFPPDRADTQYF.